Below are 9 T cell receptor beta chains sequenced from a single sample in a study of blood T cell repertoires in COVID-19. The data were produced by immunoSEQ multiplex PCR, yet TCRdb's version contains in-frame clones alone and is incomplete. The sample lists roughly 120,000 clones, 90% occurring once. Sequencing input: peripheral blood. The receptors derive from a man aged 50-60 years with active COVID-19.

V and J are TRBV18 and TRBJ2-2, with D possibly matching TRBD2 (5 bases). Germline lookup yields CDR1 KGHSH and CDR2 LQKENI. The CDR3 contains 15 residues. V was shortened by 6 bases and J by 4 bases, with 15 bases between the two germline ends. CDR3 DNA: TGTGCCAGCTCCGAATCGGGGATCCGCACCGGGGAGCTGTTTTTT. This gives the protein CASSESGIRTGELFF.

V and J are TRBV5-4 and TRBJ1-2, with D maybe TRBD1 (6 bases). V shed 2 bases and J shed 5 bases, with 10 bases lying between them. From germline, CDR1 is SGHNT and CDR2 YYREEE (reference sequence). The CDR3 is made up of 13 amino acids. The CDR3: CASSLLTGYGYTF. In DNA, the CDR3 is TGTGCCAGCAGCTTACTGACAGGTTATGGCTACACCTTC.

This clone was counted between two and nine times. V and J are TRBV11-2 and TRBJ2-5, with a possible D match to TRBD2 (6 bases). The V end lost 3 bases, the J end lost 5 bases, and 16 bases lay between the germline ends. The CDR3 length is 15 residues. Germline loops: CDR1 SGHAT, CDR2 FQNNGV. The CDR3 spells CASSFIEGAGETQYF. CDR3 nucleotides: TGTGCCAGCAGCTTCATTGAGGGTGCGGGGGAGACCCAGTACTTC.

This rearrangement joins TRBV5-1 to TRBJ2-7; D is perhaps TRBD2 (5 bases). The CDR3 is made up of 13 amino acids. The V gene lost 4 bases and the J gene lost 0 bases, with 8 bases spanning the gap. Germline assignment: CDR1 SGHRS and CDR2 YFSETQ. CDR3 region: CASSTGISYEQYF. CDR3 nucleotide sequence: TGCGCCAGCAGCACCGGGATCTCCTACGAGCAGTACTTC.

The V call is TRBV9, the J call TRBJ2-5; D possibly corresponds to TRBD1 (6 bases). The germline V and J ends were trimmed by 0 bases and 3 bases, with 12 bases remaining between them. Germline V gene data show CDR1 as SGDLS and CDR2 as YYNGEE. CDR3 length equals 15 residues. The CDR3 protein is CASSVGPGVEETQYF. The CDR3 DNA reads TGTGCCAGCAGCGTAGGACCAGGGGTGGAAGAGACCCAGTACTTC.

The J gene is TRBJ2-2, the V gene TRBV12-3 or TRBV12-4; perhaps TRBD2 as D (5 bases). Trimming cost V 6 bases and J 7 bases, with 12 bases left between them. The CDR3 contains 13 residues. The CDR3 region has the DNA TGTGCCAGCAGCCGGCTCGGGGTCGGGGAGCTGTTTTTT. Its protein product is CASSRLGVGELFF.

The chain joins TRBV11-3 to TRBJ1-3; 10 bases line up with TRBD1. The CDR3 length is 17 residues. Germline assignment: CDR1 SGHNT and CDR2 YENEEA. After removal of 1 base from V and 1 base from J, the junction contained 4 bases not matched to a gene. This CDR3 reads CASSLAGTGASGNTIYF. CDR3 coding DNA: TGTGCCAGCAGCTTAGCCGGGACAGGGGCGTCTGGAAACACCATATATTTT.

The J gene is TRBJ2-7, the V gene TRBV7-2; D perhaps matches TRBD1 (6 bases). With 1 base removed from V and 4 bases from J, the gap between germline ends came to 11 bases. Germline V gene data show CDR1 as SGHTA and CDR2 as FQGNSA. This CDR3 region has 14 residues. This CDR3 is CASSLGRGKYEQYF. Here the CDR3 DNA reads TGTGCCAGCAGCTTAGGCAGGGGCAAATACGAGCAGTACTTC.

The chain is built from TRBV5-6 and TRBJ1-6, with unresolved D. Per germline, CDR1 SGHDT and CDR2 YYEEEE. V shed 0 bases and J shed 8 bases, with 9 bases lying between them. This CDR3 spans 14 amino acids. CDR3 sequence (DNA): TGTGCCAGCAGCTTGGCAGTTACCGATTCACCCCTCCACTTT. Encoded protein: CASSLAVTDSPLHF. Supplemented by reference TRBV5-6 and TRBJ1-6, the full variable domain reads DAGVTQSPTHLIKTRGQQVTLRCSPKSGHDTVSWYQQALGQGPQFIFQYYEEEERQRGNFPDRFSGHQFPNYSSELNVNALLLGDSALYLCASSLAVTDSPLHFGNGTRLTVT.